One sample yielded the 17 T cell receptor beta chains listed below, sequenced in a study of cytomegalovirus exposure and HLA in healthy donors. PCR was performed using 60 Vbeta and 13 Jbeta primers. Assay used: immunoSEQ multiplex PCR; TCRdb lists only in-frame clones, some missing. Of about 130,000 clones listed, around 78% were seen once; the top ten hold roughly 1.8%. The sample comprised PBMCs. The origin of the receptors is a woman aged 45 to 65 in good health and CMV-seronegative.

This sequence joins TRBV18 and TRBJ1-5; tentative D call: TRBD1 (6 bases). The germline gives CDR1 KGHSH, CDR2 LQKENI. The V and J ends lost 3 bases and 4 bases respectively, with 16 bases between them. The length of the CDR3 is 16 residues. DNA for the CDR3: TGTGCCAGCTCACCTGGGGGAGCAGGGGCGAATCAGCCCCAGCATTTT. This sequence encodes CASSPGGAGANQPQHF.

V and J are TRBV7-2 and TRBJ2-3, with TRBD2 identical over 9 bases. Germline V gene sequence: CDR1 SGHTA, CDR2 FQGNSA. V gave up 4 bases and J gave up 2 bases; unmatched junction bases: 7. The length of the CDR3 is 16 residues. This chain's CDR3 is CASSSLAGIITDTQYF. CDR3 in DNA: TGTGCCAGCAGCTCCCTAGCGGGAATTATCACAGATACGCAGTATTTT.

The chain links TRBV6-5 to TRBJ2-7, with TRBD2 identical over 7 bases. The trim removed 6 bases at V and 3 bases at J, leaving 8 bases unmatched. Germline V lookup: CDR1 MNHEY, CDR2 SVGAGI. The length of the CDR3 is 14 residues. The DNA for the CDR3 is TGTGCCAGCAGCCGTCGACTAGCCGACTACGAGCAGTACTTC. Translated, it gives CASSRRLADYEQYF.

The chain is built from TRBV6-5 and TRBJ1-5, with D perhaps matching TRBD1 (6 bases). Trimming removed 4 bases from V and 5 bases from J, with 18 bases in between. Germline V lookup: CDR1 MNHEY, CDR2 SVGAGI. The CDR3 consists of 16 residues. The CDR3 DNA reads TGTGCCAGCAGTTCCCACATACAGGGAAGGGATCAGCCCCAGCATTTT. Translated, it gives CASSSHIQGRDQPQHF.

The J gene is TRBJ2-2, the V gene TRBV7-3; TRBD2 aligns across 7 bases. From germline, CDR1 is SGHTA and CDR2 FQGTGA. This CDR3 contains 14 residues. Germline trimming cut 6 bases from V and 4 bases from J; bases unmatched to any gene: 5. For the CDR3, the DNA is TGTGCCAGCAGGAACCCGGGAGGCACCGGGGAGCTGTTTTTT. It encodes CASRNPGGTGELFF.

The V call is TRBV5-8, the J call TRBJ1-1, with D possibly TRBD1 on 5 matching bases. V was shortened by 6 bases and J by 6 bases, with 18 bases between the two germline ends. Germline V gene lookup returns CDR1 SGHTS and CDR2 YDEGEE. CDR3 size: 14 residues. The CDR3 DNA reads TGTGCCAGCAAATTACAGGCATTCCTCCCTGAAGCTTTCTTT. Translation: CASKLQAFLPEAFF.

The genes are TRBV29-1 and TRBJ2-1, with 11 nucleotides matching TRBD1. There are 12 residues in the CDR3. CDR1 is SQVTM, CDR2 ANQGSEA, per germline. Trimming took 3 bases from V and 9 from J; bases not matched to a gene: 1. The CDR3 DNA is TGCAGCGTTGAGGGACAGGGGGGTGAGCAGTTCTTC. Translating gives CSVEGQGGEQFF.

The rearrangement joins TRBV6-4 to TRBJ2-7; 9 bases align to TRBD2. V trimming: 2 bases; J trimming: 5 bases; junction bases outside the gene matches: 13. Germline CDR1 is MRHNA and CDR2 is SNTAGT. The CDR3 covers 17 residues. The CDR3, as DNA: TGTGCCAGCAGTGACATTCCCCAGCTAGCGGGGAACCACGAGCAGTACTTC. Its protein product is CASSDIPQLAGNHEQYF.

This clone has only one observation. The V gene is TRBV10-3, the J gene TRBJ2-7; 8 bases fit TRBD1. Germline trimming cut 7 bases from V and 5 bases from J; bases unmatched to any gene: 7. Germline lookup yields CDR1 ENHRY and CDR2 SYGVKD. The CDR3 is 13 amino acids. The CDR3 here is CAINRQGAHEQYF. The DNA of the CDR3 is TGTGCCATCAACCGGCAGGGGGCACACGAGCAGTACTTC.

The chain uses TRBV30 and TRBJ1-3; D call uncertain. The CDR3 totals 14 residues. Germline V gives CDR1 GTSNPN, CDR2 SVGIG (reference sequence). V was cut by 4 bases and J by 0 bases, with 10 bases left in between. The CDR3 DNA reads as TGTGCCTGGAAAGTTGTGAGCTCTGGAAACACCATATATTTT. The encoded protein is CAWKVVSSGNTIYF.

V is TRBV28 and J is TRBJ1-2; TRBD1 matches at 9 bases. The germline V gene has CDR1 MDHEN and CDR2 SYDVKM. The CDR3 loop spans 15 amino acids. With V trimmed by 5 bases and J by 4 bases, 8 bases remained unmatched. In nucleotides, the CDR3 is TGTGCCAGCAGTGCCCCGGGACAGGGCCTCTATGGCTACACCTTC. It encodes CASSAPGQGLYGYTF.

The chain couples TRBV5-1 to TRBJ2-2, with D possibly being TRBD1 (6 bases). With 5 bases removed from V and 6 bases from J, the gap between germline ends came to 14 bases. The CDR3 contains 14 residues. Per germline, CDR1 SGHRS and CDR2 YFSETQ. Here the CDR3 DNA reads TGCGCCAGCAGGGGTAGGGCAGGGGCCGGGGAGCTGTTTTTT. Its protein is CASRGRAGAGELFF.

The table lists this clone with a few counts. The chain employs TRBV6-4 and TRBJ2-1; TRBD2 is a possible D gene (6 bases). V lost 4 bases and J 8 bases, leaving 15 bases between the germline ends. Germline values: CDR1 MRHNA, CDR2 SNTAGT. This CDR3 has 14 residues. CDR3 region: CASSVEGGWDEQFF. The CDR3 DNA reads TGTGCCAGCAGTGTGGAGGGAGGCTGGGATGAGCAGTTCTTC.

This clone was counted a few times. The V call is TRBV5-5, the J call TRBJ1-1; TRBD1 is a possible D gene (6 bases). V dropped 2 bases and J dropped 1 base, with 15 bases sitting between them. CDR1 is SGHKS and CDR2 is YYEKEE in the germline V gene (reference sequence). The CDR3 spans 16 residues. In DNA form, the CDR3 reads TGTGCCAGCAGCTTAAGCTCCGGGACACAGAACACTGAAGCTTTCTTT. Its protein is CASSLSSGTQNTEAFF.

The rearrangement uses TRBV18 and TRBJ1-4, with 7 bases aligning to TRBD1. The CDR3 totals 17 residues. Germline V lookup: CDR1 KGHSH, CDR2 LQKENI. V was clipped by 2 bases and J by 4 bases; unmatched bases: 10. CDR3 region: CASSPFFRDSLNEKLFF. Written as DNA, the CDR3 is TGTGCCAGCTCACCATTTTTCCGGGACAGTCTTAATGAAAAACTGTTTTTT. Full variable domain (rest looked up from reference TRBV18 and TRBJ1-4): NAGVMQNPRHLVRRRGQEARLRCSPMKGHSHVYWYRQLPEEGLKFMVYLQKENIIDESGMPKERFSAEFPKEGPSILRIQQVVRGDSAAYFCASSPFFRDSLNEKLFFGSGTQLSVL.

J is TRBJ1-1 and V is TRBV30; TRBD1 might be the D (5 bases). V was clipped by 0 bases and J by 2 bases, with 13 bases between them. The CDR3 sequence is 15 residues long. CDR1 and CDR2 from the germline V gene are GTSNPN and SVGIG (reference sequence). This CDR3 reads CAWSVRLGGNTEAFF. In DNA form, the CDR3 reads TGTGCCTGGAGTGTACGATTGGGGGGAAACACTGAAGCTTTCTTT.

The chain joins TRBV7-3 to TRBJ2-2, with 7 bases identical to TRBD2. V lost 6 bases to trimming and J lost 3 bases; unmatched junction nucleotides: 4. Germline loops: CDR1 SGHTA, CDR2 FQGTGA. This CDR3 is 14 amino acids long. The CDR3 spells CASRGGGDTGELFF. CDR3 bases: TGTGCCAGCAGGGGGGGAGGGGACACCGGGGAGCTGTTTTTT.